This T cell receptor (beta chain) was identified in a study of TIL therapy for anti-PD-1-resistant metastatic lung cancer (dated by TCRdb to the early 2020s). Regarding the research as a whole: Enrolled patients had a median age of roughly 50 years (range about 38-85) and a median tumor PD-L1 proportion score of less than 7%. T cell receptor beta sequencing of tumor and peripheral blood served to follow clonotypes across the tumor, the expanded TIL product, and serial blood samples. A median non-synonymous tumor mutation burden of approximately 1.4 mutations per megabase was determined across the cohort by whole-exome sequencing. The cohort was predominantly lung adenocarcinoma, with a few EGFR-mutant and two ALK-rearranged tumors, and half of patients were current or former smokers. Results and caveats for the whole study, not just this receptor: Because the cohort was highly selected, with more treatment-naive, never-smoker and oncogene-addicted patients than is typical, generalizability is limited. Higher clonality and lower diversity were observed in expanded TIL cultures than in baseline intratumoral T cells (median clonality approximately 6% vs 31%, p < 0.0001). TIL culture showed high clonal turnover, with many enriched product clones undetected in the baseline tumor, suggesting clonal contraction rather than faithful expansion. The study protocol defined all tumor marker inferences as exploratory.

The germline V gene gives CDR1 as MNHNS and CDR2 as SASEGT. Here V drops 6 bases and J drops 7 bases, and the junction holds 6 bases not matched to any gene. The CDR3, cysteine through phenylalanine, is 13 amino acids long. CDR3 DNA is the only sequence kept; it has 39 bases, read in frame from the first base. The time point label of this sample denotes: pre-treatment sample, taken before nivolumab and TIL therapy. The baseline tumor samples, taken from the same resection that was used to grow TIL, were excised metastases, most often pleural nodules or supraclavicular lymph nodes. Tumors were collected before any PD-1/PD-L1 blockade, after which patients were given nivolumab, and patients who progressed were given lymphodepletion, an infusion of expanded TIL and IL-2. Adults with stage 4 NSCLC were enrolled in a dual-center phase I trial from October 2017 to January 2020. The samples were drawn from an open-label, single-arm phase I trial testing tumor-infiltrating lymphocyte therapy combined with nivolumab in advanced non-small cell lung cancer. Portions of each resected tumor were snap-frozen in liquid nitrogen and were stored at -80 degrees C. Tumor regions of interest were selected on H&E sections by laser-capture macrodissection, were pulverized into roughly 16 mg aliquots, and were extracted with Qiagen Allprep kits.

Using bias-controlled multiplex PCR with the immunoSEQ v3 hsTCRB kit, the TCR beta CDR3 regions were amplified from genomic DNA. TCR libraries were sequenced on an Illumina NextSeq 500 to 1.5 million to 2.5 million read pairs for survey level or about 5-6.5 million for deep level. The paper's data handling went like this. V, D and J genes were assigned, non-productive sequences were removed, and clonality was reported by immunoSEQ Analyzer software. Repertoires were compared using productive Simpson clonality and Morisita overlap index of productive TRB rearrangements between infused TIL and blood. Imported from immuneACCESS, the table was reduced by TCRdb to in-frame sequences with V and J called. These copies leave out some clones; in studies compared against another copy, an unresolved V gene accounts for under half, and the cause of the remainder is not known. The V and J calls and clone size come from that table; D and trimming were worked out from the DNA. The sample yields roughly 50,000 clones; around 64% were counted once. 5.6% of the sample goes to the ten largest clones.

As regards this clone: Its antigen is currently not known. One base away there is no much larger clone; base qualities are not given.

The source of this sequence is a person aged 25-85 years with non-small cell lung cancer. The source was tumor tissue, collected at baseline. In this chain, TRBV6-1 is recombined with TRBJ1-2; TRBD1 lines up with 9 middle nucleotides. The CDR3 loop reads CASREQGAGGYTF. The DNA sequence is TGTGCCAGCAGGGAACAGGGGGCGGGTGGCTACACCTTC.